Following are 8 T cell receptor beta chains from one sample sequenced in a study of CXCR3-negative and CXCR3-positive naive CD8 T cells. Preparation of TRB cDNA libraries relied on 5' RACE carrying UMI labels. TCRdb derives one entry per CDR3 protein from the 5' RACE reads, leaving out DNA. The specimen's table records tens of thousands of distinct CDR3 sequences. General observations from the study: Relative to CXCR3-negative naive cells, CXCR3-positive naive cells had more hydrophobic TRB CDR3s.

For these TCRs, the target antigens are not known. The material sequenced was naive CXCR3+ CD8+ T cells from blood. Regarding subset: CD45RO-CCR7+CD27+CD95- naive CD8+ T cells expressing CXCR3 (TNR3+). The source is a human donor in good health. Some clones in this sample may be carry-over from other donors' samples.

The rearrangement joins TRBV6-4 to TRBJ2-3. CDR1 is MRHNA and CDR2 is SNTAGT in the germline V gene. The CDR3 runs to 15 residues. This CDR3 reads CASSDSSHGGDTQYF.

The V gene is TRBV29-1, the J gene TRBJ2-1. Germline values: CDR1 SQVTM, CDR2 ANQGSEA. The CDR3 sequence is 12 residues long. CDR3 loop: CSVVPTGNEQFF.

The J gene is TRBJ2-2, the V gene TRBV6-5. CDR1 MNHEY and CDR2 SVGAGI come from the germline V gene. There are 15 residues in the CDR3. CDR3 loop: CASSYSPRGTGELFF.

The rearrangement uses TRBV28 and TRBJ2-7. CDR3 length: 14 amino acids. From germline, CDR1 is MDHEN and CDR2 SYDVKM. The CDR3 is CASSLVDSAYEQYF.

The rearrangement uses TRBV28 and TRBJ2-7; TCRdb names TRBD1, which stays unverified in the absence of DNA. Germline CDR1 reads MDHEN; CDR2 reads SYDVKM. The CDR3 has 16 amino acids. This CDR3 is CASSLRPGQGPLEQYF.

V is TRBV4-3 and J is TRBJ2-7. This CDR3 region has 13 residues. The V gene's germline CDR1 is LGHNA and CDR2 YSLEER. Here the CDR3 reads CASSQDLLLEQYF.

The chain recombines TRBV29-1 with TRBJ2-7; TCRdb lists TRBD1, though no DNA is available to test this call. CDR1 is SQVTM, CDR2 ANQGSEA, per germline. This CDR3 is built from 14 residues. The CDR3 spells CSVVLGGISYEQYF.

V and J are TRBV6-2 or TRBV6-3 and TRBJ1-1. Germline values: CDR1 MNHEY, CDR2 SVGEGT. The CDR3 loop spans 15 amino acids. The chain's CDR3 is CASSYVGWVSTEAFF.